These T cell receptor beta chains were read from a single sample in a study of control samples from healthy donors and cancer patients. The data were produced by immunoSEQ multiplex PCR, yet TCRdb's version contains in-frame clones alone and is incomplete. The table shows about 83,000 clones, with roughly 89% occurring only once. Sequenced material: blood. The receptor source for this set is a man aged 45-65 years in good health. Each CDR3 is given with its conserved first and last residue. A D gene is named only where the DNA matches it firmly.

j_call: TRBJ1-1
v_call: TRBV10-3
cdr3_length: 13
d_call: -
cdr3_aa: CAIRWDTNTEAFF

j_call: TRBJ1-3
v_call: TRBV7-9
cdr3_length: 13
d_call: -
cdr3_aa: CAATGYSGNTIYF

j_call: TRBJ2-7
v_call: TRBV12-3/TRBV12-4
cdr3_length: 13
d_call: -
cdr3_aa: CASSLVRDGEQYF

j_call: TRBJ1-4
v_call: TRBV5-6
cdr3_length: 18
d_call: TRBD1
cdr3_aa: CASSPGTGGAVTNEKLFF

j_call: TRBJ2-7
v_call: TRBV19
cdr3_length: 16
d_call: TRBD1
cdr3_aa: CASSISGQGRLYEQYF

j_call: TRBJ1-3
v_call: TRBV4-1
cdr3_length: 15
d_call: -
cdr3_aa: CASSQDPQTGNTIYF

j_call: TRBJ1-1
v_call: TRBV5-1
cdr3_length: 13
d_call: -
cdr3_aa: CASSLGGRTEAFF

j_call: TRBJ1-1
v_call: TRBV5-1
cdr3_length: 13
d_call: -
cdr3_aa: CASSLGAGGEAFF

j_call: TRBJ1-2
v_call: TRBV25-1
cdr3_length: 18
d_call: TRBD1
cdr3_aa: CASSEYRTGSSLGYGYTF

j_call: TRBJ2-1
v_call: TRBV5-1
cdr3_length: 14
d_call: -
cdr3_aa: CASSFAGSYNEQFF

j_call: TRBJ1-1
v_call: TRBV6-5
cdr3_length: 15
d_call: -
cdr3_aa: CASSPGHLGNTEAFF

j_call: TRBJ1-3
v_call: TRBV30
cdr3_length: 12
d_call: -
cdr3_aa: CALDLSGNTIYF

j_call: TRBJ1-5
v_call: TRBV19
cdr3_length: 13
d_call: -
cdr3_aa: CASNRQTNQPQHF

j_call: TRBJ2-2
v_call: TRBV7-9
cdr3_length: 14
d_call: -
cdr3_aa: CASSLGGNTGELFF

j_call: TRBJ1-2
v_call: TRBV2
cdr3_length: 12
d_call: -
cdr3_aa: CASSGRSEGYTF

j_call: TRBJ1-1
v_call: TRBV6-5
cdr3_length: 13
d_call: -
cdr3_aa: CASALGTEYEAFF

j_call: TRBJ2-2
v_call: TRBV7-2
cdr3_length: 15
d_call: -
cdr3_aa: CASSLEVGGPGELFF

j_call: TRBJ1-3
v_call: TRBV18
cdr3_length: 14
d_call: -
cdr3_aa: CASSPAGLGNTIYF

j_call: TRBJ2-1
v_call: TRBV15
cdr3_length: 16
d_call: TRBD2
cdr3_aa: CATSRAASGGYDEQFF

j_call: TRBJ2-7
v_call: TRBV10-3
cdr3_length: 14
d_call: -
cdr3_aa: CAISEWSGINEQYF

j_call: TRBJ1-5
v_call: TRBV6-5
cdr3_length: 14
d_call: TRBD1
cdr3_aa: CASSLDRANQPQHF

j_call: TRBJ2-3
v_call: TRBV13
cdr3_length: 17
d_call: TRBD2
cdr3_aa: CASSLAGLAGGQDTQYF

j_call: TRBJ1-1
v_call: TRBV6-2/TRBV6-3
cdr3_length: 15
d_call: -
cdr3_aa: CASSYAGRLNTEAFF

j_call: TRBJ2-7
v_call: TRBV30
cdr3_length: 15
d_call: TRBD1
cdr3_aa: CAWSLGTASGHEQYF

j_call: TRBJ2-2
v_call: TRBV6-5
cdr3_length: 15
d_call: TRBD1
cdr3_aa: CASSSTGGNTGELFF

j_call: TRBJ2-7
v_call: TRBV12-3/TRBV12-4
cdr3_length: 12
d_call: -
cdr3_aa: CASRLGSLEQYF

j_call: TRBJ1-1
v_call: TRBV3-1/TRBV3-2
cdr3_length: 13
d_call: -
cdr3_aa: CASSQVPGAEAFF

j_call: TRBJ1-1
v_call: TRBV6-5
cdr3_length: 14
d_call: TRBD1
cdr3_aa: CASRGQGGVTEAFF

j_call: TRBJ1-5
v_call: TRBV7-2
cdr3_length: 13
d_call: -
cdr3_aa: CASSLASNQPQHF

j_call: TRBJ1-2
v_call: TRBV12-3/TRBV12-4
cdr3_length: 13
d_call: TRBD1
cdr3_aa: CASSLQGKNGYTF

j_call: TRBJ1-3
v_call: TRBV30
cdr3_length: 15
d_call: -
cdr3_aa: CAWSVTRGRGNTIYF

j_call: TRBJ2-7
v_call: TRBV24-1
cdr3_length: 13
d_call: -
cdr3_aa: CATSGGFPVGQYF

j_call: TRBJ1-6
v_call: TRBV5-4
cdr3_length: 15
d_call: -
cdr3_aa: CASSLEGQINSPLHF

j_call: TRBJ1-6
v_call: TRBV30
cdr3_length: 14
d_call: TRBD1
cdr3_aa: CACYRDSPNSPLHF

j_call: TRBJ2-3
v_call: TRBV11-2
cdr3_length: 17
d_call: TRBD2
cdr3_aa: CASSLEGLAGFPDTQYF

j_call: TRBJ2-7
v_call: TRBV13
cdr3_length: 14
d_call: TRBD2
cdr3_aa: CASRLAGEGYEQYF

j_call: TRBJ1-5
v_call: TRBV27
cdr3_length: 17
d_call: -
cdr3_aa: CASSPVARRGGNQPQHF

j_call: TRBJ1-6
v_call: TRBV2
cdr3_length: 11
d_call: -
cdr3_aa: CASSGERPLHF

j_call: TRBJ2-2
v_call: TRBV29-1
cdr3_length: 11
d_call: -
cdr3_aa: CSVGTKGELFF

j_call: TRBJ1-2
v_call: TRBV7-2
cdr3_length: 13
d_call: -
cdr3_aa: CASSFDSQYGYTF

j_call: TRBJ1-5
v_call: TRBV19
cdr3_length: 15
d_call: -
cdr3_aa: CASSLHGRENQPQHF

j_call: TRBJ1-2
v_call: TRBV11-2
cdr3_length: 13
d_call: -
cdr3_aa: CASSAGLNYGYTF

j_call: TRBJ1-5
v_call: TRBV11-2
cdr3_length: 16
d_call: -
cdr3_aa: CASSPGRHTGNQPQHF

j_call: TRBJ2-1
v_call: TRBV6-1
cdr3_length: 16
d_call: -
cdr3_aa: CASSEAGQNSYNEQFF

j_call: TRBJ2-7
v_call: TRBV19
cdr3_length: 15
d_call: TRBD1
cdr3_aa: CASSIGGQSPYEQYF

j_call: TRBJ2-7
v_call: TRBV4-3
cdr3_length: 13
d_call: -
cdr3_aa: CASSQDRVYEQYF